Listed below are T cell receptor beta chains from one sample, sequenced in a study of CD8 T cells in ankylosing spondylitis. Via MiXCR, TCRdb re-called the 5' RACE reads, giving one row per CDR3 protein. Of about 250,000 distinct CDR3 sequences in the sample, 8% to 9% were seen once. What was sequenced was blood, either unsorted or a sorted T cell fraction (not recorded which). Receptors originate from a female donor with ankylosing spondylitis or in good health (not recorded which). CDR3s include the opening cysteine and the closing phenylalanine or tryptophan. A D gene is named only where the DNA matches it firmly. Expanded clones get a size class; other rows say once, few or many, or leave the size out.

cdr3_aa cdr3_nt d_call j_call v_call clone_size
CASSFGTSVYEQYF TGTGCCAGCAGCTTCGGGACTAGCGTCTACGAGCAGTACTTC TRBD2 TRBJ2-7 TRBV7-2 many
CASSLMDFSYEQYF TGTGCCAGCAGTCTGATGGACTTCTCCTACGAGCAGTACTTC - TRBJ2-7 TRBV7-2 -
CASSLGLRGRNTEAFF TGTGCCAGCAGCTTAGGTCTCCGGGGCCGGAACACTGAAGCTTTCTTT - TRBJ1-1 TRBV7-9 many
CASRLGQQETQYF TGTGCCAGCAGGCTGGGACAGCAAGAGACCCAGTACTTC TRBD1 TRBJ2-5 TRBV12-3/TRBV12-4 many
CSASVTGIQETQYF TGCAGTGCTAGTGTCACAGGTATTCAAGAGACCCAGTACTTC - TRBJ2-5 TRBV20-1 many
CASSVMASGSYEQYF TGTGCCAGCAGCGTAATGGCTAGCGGTTCCTACGAGCAGTACTTC TRBD2 TRBJ2-7 TRBV9 few
CASSRTGDGANVLTF TGTGCCAGCAGCCGAACAGGGGACGGGGCCAACGTCCTGACTTTC TRBD1 TRBJ2-6 TRBV12-3/TRBV12-4 many
CATSRPGQGMNTEAFF TGTGCCACCAGCAGACCAGGACAGGGGATGAACACTGAAGCTTTCTTT TRBD1 TRBJ1-1 TRBV15 many
CASAPANTGELFF TGTGCCAGCGCCCCGGCGAACACCGGGGAGCTGTTTTTT - TRBJ2-2 TRBV6-6 many
CASSQEGYSEQYF TGTGCCAGCAGCCAAGAAGGATATTCCGAGCAGTACTTC - TRBJ2-7 TRBV4-2 many
CSVEPGRGTGELFF TGCAGCGTTGAACCGGGAAGGGGCACCGGGGAGCTGTTTTTT - TRBJ2-2 TRBV29-1 many